This T cell receptor beta chain was retrieved from a study of cytomegalovirus exposure and HLA in healthy donors. As concerns this clone: Its specificity is not known.

The V gene end was trimmed by 7 bases and the J gene end by 5 bases; junction bases not matched to a gene: 8. The length of the CDR3 is 14 residues. Germline V CDR1 and CDR2: MDHEN, SYDVKM. The study, taken as a whole, reports: While the bulk of TCR sequences proved rare, some public TCRs turned up in many donors.

Measured with immunoSEQ multiplex PCR; TCRdb has only the in-frame clones, and not every one. The table includes roughly 120,000 clones, more than 85% detected once. The rearrangement links TRBV28 to TRBJ1-5; the match to TRBD1 covers 7 bases. The clonotype was recovered from a young man in good health and CMV-seropositive. Sequenced input: PBMCs. The DNA for the CDR3 is TGTGCCAGCACTCAAGGGGGCGGCCATCAGCCCCAGCATTTT. Translating it yields CASTQGGGHQPQHF.